The clone carrying this TCR beta chain showed up many times. This sample is drawn from a study of T cells in Graves' hyperthyroidism and ophthalmopathy. CDR3 length equals 11 residues. Trimming took 7 bases from V and 11 from J, leaving 14 bases between them. CDR1 is LGHNA and CDR2 is YNFKEQ in the germline V gene. Amplification targeted TCR beta CDR3 regions from RNA transcripts. The HTBI set primed first-round TCR CDR3 RT-PCR. MiXCR was run by TCRdb on the multiplex PCR reads, yielding one entry per CDR3 protein. Here the sample spans under 200,000 distinct CDR3 sequences, 8% to 9.5% being singletons.

This TCR derives from a woman aged 18 to 35 with Graves' hyperthyroidism that later progressed to Graves' ophthalmopathy. The sample was blood. The J gene is TRBJ1-1, the V gene TRBV4-2; maybe TRBD1 (6 bases). The CDR3 loop is CASKAGQTAFF. The CDR3 DNA sequence: TGTGCCAGCAAAGCGGGACAAACGGCTTTCTTT.